The clone carrying this T cell receptor beta chain occurred a few times. Antigen: not known. The data belong to a study of T cell clonotyping in hematopoietic cell transplantation. Whole-study results and caveats: Few recipient clonotypes overlapped donors; over 97% were de novo at given depth. After transplant, recipient diversity fell while pathologically expanded clonotypes grew through day 180.

The assay was immunoSEQ multiplex PCR, and TCRdb's table has in-frame clones only and misses some. The sample holds approximately 30,000 clones, more than 90% seen once. V was clipped by 3 bases and J by 5 bases; unmatched bases: 4. The CDR3 extends over 15 amino acids. Germline CDR1 is SEHNR and CDR2 is FQNEAQ (reference sequence). The V call is TRBV7-9, the J call TRBJ1-2; TRBD1 matches 12 bases. The specimen sequenced was peripheral blood mononuclear cells. The receptor's source is a middle-aged man in good health. Some clones in this sample may be carry-over from other donors' samples. In nucleotides, the CDR3 is TGTGCCAGCAGCTTGGGGACAGGGGGCACTTATGGCTACACCTTC. Amino acid sequence: CASSLGTGGTYGYTF.